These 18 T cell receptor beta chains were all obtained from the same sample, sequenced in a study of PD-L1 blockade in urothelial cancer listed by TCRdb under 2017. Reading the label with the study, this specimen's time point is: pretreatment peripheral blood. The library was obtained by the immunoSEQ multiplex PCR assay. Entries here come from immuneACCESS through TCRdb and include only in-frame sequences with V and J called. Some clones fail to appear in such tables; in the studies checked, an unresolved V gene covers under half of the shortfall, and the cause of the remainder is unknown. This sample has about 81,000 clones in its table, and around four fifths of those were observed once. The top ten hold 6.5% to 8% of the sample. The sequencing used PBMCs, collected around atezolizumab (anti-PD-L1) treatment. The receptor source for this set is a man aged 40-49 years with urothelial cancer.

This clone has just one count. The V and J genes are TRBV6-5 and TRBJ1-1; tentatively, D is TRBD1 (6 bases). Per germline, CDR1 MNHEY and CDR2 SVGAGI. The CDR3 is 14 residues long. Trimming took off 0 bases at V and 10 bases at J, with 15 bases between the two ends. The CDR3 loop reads CASSYSRAKDRAFF. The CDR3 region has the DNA TGTGCCAGCAGTTACTCCCGGGCCAAGGACAGAGCTTTCTTT.

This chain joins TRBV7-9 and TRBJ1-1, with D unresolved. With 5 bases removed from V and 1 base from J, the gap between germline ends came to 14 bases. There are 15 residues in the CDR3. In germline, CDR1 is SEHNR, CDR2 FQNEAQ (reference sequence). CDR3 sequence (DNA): TGTGCCAGCAGCAAAGAGAGGGCCAGGAACACTGAAGCTTTCTTT. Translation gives CASSKERARNTEAFF. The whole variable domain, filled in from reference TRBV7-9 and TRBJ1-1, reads DTGVSQNPRHKITKRGQNVTFRCDPISEHNRLYWYRQTLGQGPEFLTYFQNEAQLEKSRLLSDRFSAERPKGSFSTLEIQRTEQGDSAMYLCASSKERARNTEAFFGQGTRLTVV.

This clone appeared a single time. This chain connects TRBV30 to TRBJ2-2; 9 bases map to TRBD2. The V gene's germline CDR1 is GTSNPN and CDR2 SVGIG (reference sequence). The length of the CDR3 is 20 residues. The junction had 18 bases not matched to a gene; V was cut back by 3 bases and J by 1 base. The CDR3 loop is CAWSILPVAGAHGNTGELFF. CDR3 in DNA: TGTGCCTGGAGCATTCTTCCCGTAGCGGGAGCTCACGGGAACACCGGGGAGCTGTTTTTT.

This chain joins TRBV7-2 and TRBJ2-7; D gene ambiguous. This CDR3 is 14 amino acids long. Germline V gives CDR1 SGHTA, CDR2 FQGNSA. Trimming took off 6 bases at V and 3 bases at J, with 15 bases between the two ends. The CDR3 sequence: CASRPGGQNYEQYF. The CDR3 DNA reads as TGTGCCAGCAGACCCGGTGGGCAGAACTACGAGCAGTACTTC.

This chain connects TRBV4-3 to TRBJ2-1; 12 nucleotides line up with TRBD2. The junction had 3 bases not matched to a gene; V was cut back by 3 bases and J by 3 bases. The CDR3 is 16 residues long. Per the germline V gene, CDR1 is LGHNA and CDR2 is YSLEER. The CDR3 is CASSQILAGGYNEQFF. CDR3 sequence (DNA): TGCGCCAGCAGCCAGATACTAGCGGGAGGCTACAATGAGCAGTTCTTC.

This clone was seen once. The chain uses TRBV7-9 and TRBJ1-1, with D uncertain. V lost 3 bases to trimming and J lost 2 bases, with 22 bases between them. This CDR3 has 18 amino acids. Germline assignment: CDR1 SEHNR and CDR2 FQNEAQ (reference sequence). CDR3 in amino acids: CASSFPVGGMDRNTEAFF. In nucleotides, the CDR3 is TGTGCCAGCAGCTTCCCTGTTGGAGGGATGGACCGAAACACTGAAGCTTTCTTT.

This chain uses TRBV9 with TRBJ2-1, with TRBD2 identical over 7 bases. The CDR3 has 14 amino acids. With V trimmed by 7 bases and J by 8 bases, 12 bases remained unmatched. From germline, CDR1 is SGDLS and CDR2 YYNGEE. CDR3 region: CASAPGGREDEQFF. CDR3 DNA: TGTGCCAGCGCCCCCGGCGGGAGAGAAGATGAGCAGTTCTTC. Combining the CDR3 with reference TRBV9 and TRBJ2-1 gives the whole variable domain DSGVTQTPKHLITATGQRVTLRCSPRSGDLSVYWYQQSLDQGLQFLIQYYNGEERAKGNILERFSAQQFPDLHSELNLSSLELGDSALYFCASAPGGREDEQFFGPGTRLTVL.

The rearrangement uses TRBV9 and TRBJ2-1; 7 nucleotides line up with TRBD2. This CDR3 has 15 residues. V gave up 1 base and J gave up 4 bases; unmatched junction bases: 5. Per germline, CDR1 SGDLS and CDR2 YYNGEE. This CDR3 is CASSVSLGGYNEQFF. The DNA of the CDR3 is TGTGCCAGCAGCGTATCCTTGGGGGGGTACAATGAGCAGTTCTTC.

The CDR3 loop is CASSRGDRAGEAFF. The CDR3 DNA is TGTGCCAGTAGTCGGGGGGACAGGGCCGGTGAAGCTTTCTTT. The rearrangement joins TRBV19 to TRBJ1-1, with TRBD1 matching over 9 bases. Germline loops: CDR1 LNHDA, CDR2 SQIVND (reference sequence). The CDR3 has 14 amino acids. The V and J ends lost 5 bases and 7 bases, in that order; junction bases with no gene match: 8.

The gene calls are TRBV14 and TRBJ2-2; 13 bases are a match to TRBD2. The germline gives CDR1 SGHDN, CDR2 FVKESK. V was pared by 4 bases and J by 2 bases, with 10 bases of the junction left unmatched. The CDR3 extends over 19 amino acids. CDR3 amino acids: CASSLIRTSGGPNTGELFF. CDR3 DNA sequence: TGTGCCAGCAGCCTCATACGGACTAGCGGGGGCCCTAACACCGGGGAGCTGTTTTTT.

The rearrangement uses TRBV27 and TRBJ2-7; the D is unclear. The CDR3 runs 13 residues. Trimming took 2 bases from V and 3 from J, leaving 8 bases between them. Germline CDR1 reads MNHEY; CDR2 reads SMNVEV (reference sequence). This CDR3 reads CASSLTVLYEQYF. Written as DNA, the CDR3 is TGTGCCAGCAGTTTAACAGTTCTCTACGAGCAGTACTTC.

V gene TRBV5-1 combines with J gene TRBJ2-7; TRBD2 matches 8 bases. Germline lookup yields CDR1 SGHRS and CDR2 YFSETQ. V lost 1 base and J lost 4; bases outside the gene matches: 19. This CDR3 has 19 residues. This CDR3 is CASSLRAGRSSGPEYEQYF. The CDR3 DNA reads TGCGCCAGCAGCTTGAGAGCGGGACGATCTAGCGGGCCCGAGTACGAGCAGTACTTC.

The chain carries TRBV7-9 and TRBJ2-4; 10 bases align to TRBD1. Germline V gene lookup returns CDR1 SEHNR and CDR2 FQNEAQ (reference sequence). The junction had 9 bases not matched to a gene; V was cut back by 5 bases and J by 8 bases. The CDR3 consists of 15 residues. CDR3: CASSNLGTGVDIQYF. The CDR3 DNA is TGTGCCAGCAGCAACCTGGGGACAGGGGTGGACATTCAGTACTTC.

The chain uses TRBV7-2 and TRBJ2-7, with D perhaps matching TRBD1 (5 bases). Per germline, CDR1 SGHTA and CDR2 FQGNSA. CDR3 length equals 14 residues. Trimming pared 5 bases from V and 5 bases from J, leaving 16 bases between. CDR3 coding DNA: TGTGCCAGCAGCCCAAGTGCCAGGGCAAACGAGCAGTACTTC. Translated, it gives CASSPSARANEQYF.

The CDR3: CASSLAAGGSDNEQFF. DNA of the CDR3: TGTGCCAGCAGCCTGGCCGCGGGAGGGTCGGACAATGAGCAGTTCTTC. The chain links TRBV11-2 to TRBJ2-1; TRBD2 agrees at 9 bases. This CDR3 has 16 residues. The trim removed 5 bases at V and 5 bases at J, leaving 10 bases unmatched. CDR1 is SGHAT and CDR2 is FQNNGV in the germline V gene. Full variable domain (rest looked up from reference TRBV11-2 and TRBJ2-1): EAGVAQSPRYKIIEKRQSVAFWCNPISGHATLYWYQQILGQGPKLLIQFQNNGVVDDSQLPKDRFSAERLKGVDSTLKIQPAKLEDSAVYLCASSLAAGGSDNEQFFGPGTRLTVL.

In nucleotides, the CDR3 is TGCGCCAGCAGCTTGGAGGGACAGCCCACAGATACGCAGTATTTT. Residues: CASSLEGQPTDTQYF. The rearrangement joins TRBV5-1 to TRBJ2-3; 7 positions agree with TRBD1. With 0 bases clipped from V and 2 bases from J, the junction kept 3 bases outside the gene matches. From germline, CDR1 is SGHRS and CDR2 YFSETQ. CDR3 length: 15 amino acids.

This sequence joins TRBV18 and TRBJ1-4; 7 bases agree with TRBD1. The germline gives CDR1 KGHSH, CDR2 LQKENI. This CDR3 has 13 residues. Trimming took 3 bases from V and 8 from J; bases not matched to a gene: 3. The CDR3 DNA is TGTGCCAGCTCACCTCCGGGACAGGAAAAACTGTTTTTT. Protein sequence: CASSPPGQEKLFF.

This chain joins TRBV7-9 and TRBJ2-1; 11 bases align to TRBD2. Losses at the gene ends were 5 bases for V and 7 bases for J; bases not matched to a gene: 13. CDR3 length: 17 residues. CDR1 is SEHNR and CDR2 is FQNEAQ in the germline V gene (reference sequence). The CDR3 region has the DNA TGTGCCAGCAGCCCGGGACTAGCGGACGGAGGTAGGAATGAGCAGTTCTTC. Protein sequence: CASSPGLADGGRNEQFF. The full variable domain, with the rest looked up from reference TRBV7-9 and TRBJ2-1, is DTGVSQNPRHKITKRGQNVTFRCDPISEHNRLYWYRQTLGQGPEFLTYFQNEAQLEKSRLLSDRFSAERPKGSFSTLEIQRTEQGDSAMYLCASSPGLADGGRNEQFFGPGTRLTVL.